One sample yielded the 18 T cell receptor beta chains listed below, sequenced in a study of blood T cells in healthy people across ages. The second PCR ran about 6 to 12 cycles with a sample-barcoded 5' primer and J-beta primers. TCRdb re-called the 5' RACE reads with MiXCR, one entry per CDR3 protein. This repertoire shows about 780,000 distinct CDR3 sequences, less than 80% found once; its top ten account for around a quarter. The specimen was blood. The receptors originated from a man in his thirties or forties in good health.

The J gene is TRBJ2-7, the V gene TRBV29-1; 7 bases align to TRBD2. CDR1 is SQVTM, CDR2 ANQGSEA, per germline. V shed 2 bases and J 6 bases; nucleotides not matched to a gene: 10. The CDR3 has 14 amino acids. CDR3 sequence (DNA): TGCAGCGTTGAAAGCGGGGCAGCTTTTCCCGAGCAGTACTTC. This gives the protein CSVESGAAFPEQYF.

The chain links TRBV20-1 to TRBJ1-4, with a tentative D call TRBD1 (5 bases). V was shortened by 5 bases and J by 0 bases, with 10 bases between the two germline ends. Germline V CDR1 and CDR2: DFQATT, SNEGSKA (reference sequence). The CDR3 is 14 amino acids. This CDR3 reads CSAPGGTTNEKLFF. For the CDR3, the DNA is TGCAGTGCTCCCGGGGGGACAACTAATGAAAAACTGTTTTTT.

The rearrangement uses TRBV27 and TRBJ1-2; D remains ambiguous. Trimming took 6 bases from V and 5 from J, leaving 13 bases between them. CDR3 length: 13 amino acids. Germline V gene lookup returns CDR1 MNHEY and CDR2 SMNVEV (reference sequence). Here the CDR3 reads CASSPVEQYGYTF. The CDR3 region has the DNA TGTGCCAGCAGCCCAGTTGAACAGTATGGCTACACCTTC.

The V and J genes are TRBV27 and TRBJ2-6; unclear D gene. V dropped 2 bases and J dropped 2 bases, with 10 bases sitting between them. CDR3 length: 16 residues. From germline, CDR1 is MNHEY and CDR2 SMNVEV (reference sequence). The CDR3 nucleotides are TGTGCCAGCAGTTTACAAGTGGCCGCTGGGGCCAACGTCCTGACTTTC. Its protein product is CASSLQVAAGANVLTF.

The chain recombines TRBV9 with TRBJ2-1, with 7 bases matching TRBD2. V was clipped by 2 bases and J by 3 bases; unmatched bases: 5. The CDR3 extends over 15 amino acids. CDR1 and CDR2 (germline): SGDLS, YYNGEE. For the CDR3, the DNA is TGTGCCAGCAGCGTCCTAGCGGCTAACTACAATGAGCAGTTCTTC. Protein: CASSVLAANYNEQFF.

The chain recombines TRBV21-1 with TRBJ2-1; the table's D call TRBD1 went unverified against the DNA. TRBV21-1 has pseudogene status. This CDR3 has 15 amino acids. The CDR3 DNA reads as TGTGCCAGCAGCAAAGTGTATAGGGGGCTGAATGAGCAGTTCTTC. It is translated as CASSKVYRGLNEQFF.

The gene calls are TRBV29-1 and TRBJ2-7; 8 bases fit TRBD1. The germline CDR1 and CDR2 sequences are SQVTM and ANQGSEA. Trimming cost V 4 bases and J 3 bases; bases outside gene matches: 8. This CDR3 comprises 14 residues. In DNA, the CDR3 is TGCAGCGTTGCCGGGACAGGTAGCTTCTACGAGCAGTACTTC. It codes for CSVAGTGSFYEQYF.

V is TRBV4-2 and J is TRBJ1-2; 9 bases line up with TRBD1. This CDR3 has 15 residues. J lost 4 bases, V lost 0 bases, and 3 bases had no gene match. Germline V gives CDR1 LGHNA, CDR2 YNFKEQ. CDR3 DNA: TGTGCCAGCAGCCAAGATACAGGGGGCGGCTATGGCTACACCTTC. Its protein product is CASSQDTGGGYGYTF.

The table lists this clonotype with many counts. The chain combines TRBV11-2 with TRBJ2-5, with 7 nucleotides matching TRBD1. After removal of 1 base from V and 10 bases from J, the junction contained 15 bases not matched to a gene. Per the germline V gene, CDR1 is SGHAT and CDR2 is FQNNGV. CDR3 length: 16 amino acids. CDR3: CASSLGAVGGDWVQYF. DNA of the CDR3: TGTGCCAGCAGCTTAGGGGCGGTAGGGGGCGACTGGGTCCAGTACTTC.

CDR3 coding DNA: TGTGCCAGCAGTTTTCCGGGACTAGGGGTTGACGAGCAGTACTTC. Amino acids: CASSFPGLGVDEQYF. The genes are TRBV12-3 or TRBV12-4 and TRBJ2-7; 8 bases are shared with TRBD2. Trimming at V came to 3 bases and at J to 5 bases, leaving 9 bases not matched to a gene. This CDR3 is 15 amino acids long.

CDR3 bases: TGTGCCAGCAGCGTTAGCGGGGCGATCCTCCATCAAGAGACCCAGTACTTC. Translating it yields CASSVSGAILHQETQYF. The chain uses TRBV9 and TRBJ2-5; 8 bases match TRBD2. The CDR3 sequence is 17 residues long. Germline CDR1 and CDR2: SGDLS and YYNGEE. The V and J ends lost 2 bases and 2 bases, in that order; junction bases with no gene match: 11.

This clonotype was observed a single time. J is TRBJ2-3 and V is TRBV6-5; TRBD1 is a possible D gene (6 bases). V was cut by 1 base and J by 4 bases, with 9 bases left in between. This CDR3 has 14 amino acids. Germline values: CDR1 MNHEY, CDR2 SVGAGI. DNA of the CDR3: TGTGCCAGCAGTTACTGGTCAGGGGCAGATACGCAGTATTTT. Amino acid sequence: CASSYWSGADTQYF.

This chain joins TRBV6-6 and TRBJ1-2; possibly TRBD1 for D (6 bases). Germline CDR1 is MNHNY and CDR2 is SVGAGI (reference sequence). The ends were cut back, 4 bases at V and 5 bases at J, with 14 bases in the middle. This CDR3 region has 14 residues. The CDR3 nucleotides read TGTGCCAGCAGTTCGCGACAGGACGGATATGGCTACACCTTC. Translating gives CASSSRQDGYGYTF.

This chain's CDR3 is CASSGGTGSIDTQYF. For the CDR3, the DNA is TGCGCCAGCAGCGGGGGGACAGGTTCAATAGATACGCAGTATTTT. The chain joins TRBV5-1 to TRBJ2-3; 8 bases agree with TRBD1. The CDR3 has 15 residues. The V segment lost 4 bases and the J segment 5 bases; nucleotides outside the gene matches: 9. Per germline, CDR1 SGHRS and CDR2 YFSETQ.

Notes on this clonotype: The germline gene is not matched at one end of the junction; a read error may be the cause. The gene calls are TRBV5-1 and TRBJ2-5; 7 bases agree with TRBD2. This CDR3 spans 15 amino acids. The germline gives CDR1 SGHRS, CDR2 YFSETQ. The CDR3 nucleotides read TGCGCCAGCAACTTGGCAGATCTAGCGGTGGAGACCCAGTACTTC. Its translation: CASNLADLAVETQYF.

The V gene is TRBV29-1, the J gene TRBJ1-5; 12 positions match TRBD1. The CDR3 spans 17 residues. J gave up 3 bases and V 6 bases, and 12 bases lay outside the gene matches. Germline CDR1 and CDR2: SQVTM and ANQGSEA. In DNA form, the CDR3 reads TGCAGCGTACTAACCGGGACAGGGGGCTCCCCCAATCAGCCCCAGCATTTT. This encodes CSVLTGTGGSPNQPQHF.

The chain carries TRBV7-3 and TRBJ2-1; 10 bases agree with TRBD2. The CDR3 spans 16 residues. CDR1 and CDR2 from the germline V gene are SGHTA and FQGTGA. J gave up 0 bases and V 4 bases, and 3 bases lay outside the gene matches. The CDR3 loop reads CASSSLAGASYNEQFF. In DNA, the CDR3 is TGTGCCAGCAGCTCCCTAGCGGGGGCCTCCTACAATGAGCAGTTCTTC.

About this clonotype: Germline is not matched at one junction end, which may reflect a read error. The chain uses TRBV7-3 and TRBJ2-1; D tentatively reads TRBD1 or TRBD2 (5 bases each). The CDR3 loop spans 15 amino acids. The V gene's germline CDR1 is SGHTA and CDR2 FQGTGA. The chain's CDR3 is CASSLTGTNYDEQFF. The CDR3, as DNA: TGTGCCAGCAGCTTAACAGGGACCAACTACGATGAGCAGTTCTTC.